This T cell receptor beta chain was sequenced for a study of CD4 T cells in relation to SARS-CoV-2 and coronaviruses. Study-level points and caveats: No crossreactivity against non-spike viral proteins was tested here.

The table came from immunoSEQ multiplex PCR; TCRdb's copy has only in-frame clones and leaves some out. The top ten clones hold about 18% of a sample with 20,000 to 25,000 clones, less than 85% of them seen once. The CDR3 sequence is 12 residues long. With 3 bases removed from V and 1 base from J, the gap between germline ends came to 3 bases. CDR1 SGHRS and CDR2 YFSETQ come from the germline V gene. Notes on this clone: Its antigen is not identified.

Unexposed donor CD4+ T cells date from about 2011-2019, before the COVID-19 pandemic. CD4+ T cells were isolated from the cells after less than 13 days of culture. Material for sequencing was CD4+ T cells from PBMCs, cultured in vitro. V usage is TRBV5-1 and J usage is TRBJ2-3; D call uncertain. The TCR originated in a human donor in good health. CDR3 bases: TGCGCCAGCAGCTCCCGCACAGATACGCAGTATTTT. This sequence encodes CASSSRTDTQYF. Supplemented by reference TRBV5-1 and TRBJ2-3, the full variable domain reads KAGVTQTPRYLIKTRGQQVTLSCSPISGHRSVSWYQQTPGQGLQFLFEYFSETQRNKGNFPGRFSGRQFSNSRSEMNVSTLELGDSALYLCASSSRTDTQYFGPGTRLTVL.